Described below is a single T cell receptor beta chain sequence and its context. The sample is drawn from a study of shared clonotypes between healthy human individuals. Investigators spread the genomic DNA of each subset evenly over several immunoSEQ plates. Sequenced by immunoSEQ multiplex PCR; TCRdb stores in-frame clones only, minus some. The sample yields over 850,000 clones, about 84% seen once. The CDR3 consists of 15 residues. The V and J ends lost 4 bases and 0 bases respectively, with 10 bases between them. Germline values: CDR1 ENHRY, CDR2 SYGVKD. The receptor comes from a man aged 18 to 29 in good health. Some clones in this sample may be carry-over from other donors' samples. The sample taken for sequencing was memory CD4+ T cells from PBMCs. As to subset: CD45RA-negative fraction. The chain links TRBV10-3 to TRBJ2-1, with D perhaps TRBD1 (6 bases). CDR3 coding DNA: TGTGCCATCAGTGTCACAGGGAGCTCCTACAATGAGCAGTTCTTC. It is translated as CAISVTGSSYNEQFF.